These 9 T cell receptor beta chains were sequenced from one sample in a study of T cell responses to AZD1222 COVID-19 vaccine. Sequencing was performed with immunoSEQ multiplex PCR; in TCRdb, only in-frame clones are kept and a portion is missing. The sample shows around 120,000 clones, approximately 90% of them seen only once. Sequencing was performed on peripheral blood, taken on day 0 of AZD1222 vaccination. Receptors were obtained from an adult in good health.

V and J are TRBV5-8 and TRBJ1-1; D unresolved. The CDR3 totals 13 residues. Germline-derived CDR1 and CDR2 are SGHTS and YDEGEE. Trimming left V 6 bases short and J 0 bases short, with 9 bases between. The CDR3 region is CASTKRLNTEAFF. Written as DNA, the CDR3 is TGTGCCAGCACAAAGAGGTTGAACACTGAAGCTTTCTTT.

The gene calls are TRBV5-6 and TRBJ1-2; D remains unclear. Germline CDR1 is SGHDT and CDR2 is YYEEEE. The CDR3 has 16 residues. The ends were cut back, 2 bases at V and 0 bases at J, with 14 bases in the middle. The CDR3 region has the DNA TGTGCCAGCAGCTTCTGGATCGAGGGCTCTAACTATGGCTACACCTTC. This sequence encodes CASSFWIEGSNYGYTF.

This sequence joins TRBV5-4 and TRBJ1-1; possible D gene TRBD1, 6 bases. The CDR3 is 15 residues long. Germline CDR1 SGHNT, CDR2 YYREEE (reference sequence). The V end was cut by 0 bases, the J end by 1 base, with 10 bases between. The CDR3, as DNA: TGTGCCAGCAGCTTGGCGGGCAGGGGGAACACTGAAGCTTTCTTT. It specifies CASSLAGRGNTEAFF.

This clone has a handful of counts. Germline and junction disagree at one end, which may indicate a read error. The chain joins TRBV18 to TRBJ1-5, with a tentative D call TRBD1 (5 bases). Germline lookup yields CDR1 KGHSH and CDR2 LQKENI. The CDR3 is made up of 15 amino acids. CDR3 sequence (DNA): TGTGCCAGCTCACCGACAGAATTCAGCAGTCAGCCCCAGCATTTT. Translating gives CASSPTEFSSQPQHF. The full variable domain, with the rest looked up from reference TRBV18 and TRBJ1-5, is NAGVMQNPRHLVRRRGQEARLRCSPMKGHSHVYWYRQLPEEGLKFMVYLQKENIIDESGMPKERFSAEFPKEGPSILRIQQVVRGDSAAYFCASSPTEFSSQPQHFGDGTRLSIL.

The CDR3 nucleotides read TGTGCCAGCAGTGAATTAGCGGGGGGCCACGAGCAGTACTTC. Translation: CASSELAGGHEQYF. The rearrangement joins TRBV2 to TRBJ2-7, with 10 nucleotides matching TRBD2. The CDR3 length is 14 residues. The V and J ends lost 2 bases and 5 bases, in that order; junction bases with no gene match: 3. The germline V gene encodes CDR1 SNHLY and CDR2 FYNNEI.

CDR3 protein: CASSPGLAGYNEQFF. CDR3 DNA sequence: TGTGCCAGCAGTCCGGGACTAGCGGGGTACAATGAGCAGTTCTTC. The J gene is TRBJ2-1, the V gene TRBV2; 13 positions match TRBD2. CDR3 length: 15 amino acids. With V trimmed by 5 bases and J by 4 bases, 2 bases remained unmatched. Germline CDR1 and CDR2: SNHLY and FYNNEI.

This sequence joins TRBV13 and TRBJ1-1, with D perhaps matching TRBD1 (5 bases). This CDR3 has 13 residues. CDR1 is PRHDT, CDR2 FYEKMQ, per germline (reference sequence). With 5 bases removed from V and 11 bases from J, the gap between germline ends came to 18 bases. This CDR3 reads CASSQTGGDRAFF. The CDR3 bases are TGTGCCAGCAGCCAAACTGGGGGGGATCGGGCTTTCTTT.

This clone was seen a single time. This CDR3 is CASSLADTDTQYF. CDR3 nucleotides: TGCGCCAGCAGCTTGGCCGACACAGATACGCAGTATTTT. V gene TRBV5-1 combines with J gene TRBJ2-3; D not certain. The CDR3 runs 13 residues. CDR1 is SGHRS and CDR2 is YFSETQ in the germline V gene. V dropped 0 bases and J dropped 2 bases, with 4 bases sitting between them.

The chain recombines TRBV6-5 with TRBJ1-2; D ambiguous. The V end lost 5 bases, the J end lost 0 bases, and 4 bases lay between the germline ends. Germline CDR1 MNHEY, CDR2 SVGAGI. The CDR3 consists of 12 residues. This CDR3 reads CASSPSNYGYTF. In DNA, the CDR3 is TGTGCCAGCAGTCCCTCTAACTATGGCTACACCTTC.